These T cell receptor beta chains were read from a single sample in a study of beta chain features in type 1 diabetes. TCRdb's copy holds only in-frame clones and misses some; the assay was immunoSEQ multiplex PCR. The sample lists 600,000 or so clones, about an eighth occurring once. Sequencing was carried out using naive CD4+ T cells from blood. These TCRs come from a man aged 18 to 30 with type 1 diabetes. Each CDR3 is given with its conserved first and last residue. D genes are given only for firm matches. Not every row has a clone size; where given, it reads once, few, many or a size class.

V: TRBV28; D: TRBD1; size: NA; length: 14; J: TRBJ1-2; CDR3: CASIRDRVDYGYTF; DNA: TGTGCCAGCATCCGGGACAGGGTGGACTATGGCTACACCTTC
V: TRBV18; D: TRBD1; size: NA; length: 15; J: TRBJ2-7; CDR3: CASSPLDRAVYEQYF; DNA: TGTGCCAGCTCACCCCTGGACAGGGCCGTCTACGAGCAGTACTTC
V: TRBV5-1; D: NA; size: NA; length: 16; J: TRBJ2-5; CDR3: CASSFSRSAIRETQYF; DNA: TGCGCCAGCAGCTTTTCTCGATCGGCCATTAGAGAGACCCAGTACTTC
V: TRBV11-2; D: NA; size: NA; length: 13; J: TRBJ1-2; CDR3: CASSLERNYGYTF; DNA: TGTGCCAGCAGCTTAGAGAGAAACTATGGCTACACCTTC
V: TRBV7-9; D: NA; size: few; length: 12; J: TRBJ2-2; CDR3: CASSPYTGELFF; DNA: TGTGCCAGCAGCCCCTACACCGGGGAGCTGTTTTTT
V: TRBV30; D: TRBD1; size: NA; length: 13; J: TRBJ1-5; CDR3: CASGGRANQPQHF; DNA: TGTGCCTCAGGGGGCAGGGCTAATCAGCCCCAGCATTTT
V: TRBV28; D: NA; size: few; length: 13; J: TRBJ2-5; CDR3: CASSPMALETQYF; DNA: TGTGCCAGCAGCCCAATGGCCCTTGAGACCCAGTACTTC
V: TRBV14; D: NA; size: few; length: 13; J: TRBJ1-1; CDR3: CASSLQPNTEAFF; DNA: TGTGCCAGCAGCCTCCAGCCGAACACTGAAGCTTTCTTT
V: TRBV7-9; D: NA; size: few; length: 11; J: TRBJ1-1; CDR3: CASSVNSGPFF; DNA: TGTGCCAGCAGCGTTAATTCTGGACCTTTCTTT
V: TRBV7-2; D: NA; size: few; length: 14; J: TRBJ2-1; CDR3: CASSLASGTDEQFF; DNA: TGTGCCAGCAGCTTAGCGTCCGGGACGGATGAGCAGTTCTTC
V: TRBV30; D: NA; size: NA; length: 14; J: TRBJ2-1; CDR3: CAWSVGVSGNEQFF; DNA: TGTGCCTGGAGTGTGGGGGTTAGCGGTAATGAGCAGTTCTTC
V: TRBV7-9; D: NA; size: NA; length: 15; J: TRBJ2-1; CDR3: CASSLLGTAYNEQFF; DNA: TGTGCCAGCAGCTTGTTGGGGACGGCCTACAATGAGCAGTTCTTC
V: TRBV5-1; D: NA; size: few; length: 11; J: TRBJ2-7; CDR3: CASKTNYEQYF; DNA: TGCGCCAGCAAGACTAACTACGAGCAGTACTTC
V: TRBV7-2; D: NA; size: few; length: 12; J: TRBJ2-3; CDR3: CASSLALDTQYF; DNA: TGTGCCAGCAGCTTAGCGCTGGATACGCAGTATTTT
V: TRBV30; D: TRBD1; size: NA; length: 13; J: TRBJ2-5; CDR3: CAWSVQGIETQYF; DNA: TGTGCCTGGAGTGTACAGGGGATCGAGACCCAGTACTTC
V: TRBV7-2; D: TRBD2; size: few; length: 17; J: TRBJ2-5; CDR3: CASSLTPVAGPMKTQYF; DNA: TGTGCCAGCAGCTTAACCCCGGTAGCGGGACCCATGAAGACCCAGTACTTC
V: TRBV7-9; D: NA; size: few; length: 13; J: TRBJ1-2; CDR3: CASSPHREHGYTF; DNA: TGTGCCAGCAGCCCTCACAGGGAACATGGCTACACCTTC
V: TRBV23-1; D: TRBD2; size: few; length: 18; J: TRBJ2-2; CDR3: CASSHAGLAGGPPGELFF; DNA: TGCGCCAGCAGTCACGCGGGACTAGCGGGAGGGCCCCCCGGGGAGCTGTTTTTT
V: TRBV7-3; D: NA; size: NA; length: 13; J: TRBJ2-3; CDR3: CASSSTEGDTQYF; DNA: TGTGCCAGCAGTTCGACGGAGGGGGATACGCAGTATTTT
V: TRBV9; D: TRBD1; size: NA; length: 16; J: TRBJ1-1; CDR3: CASTLWTGLMNTEAFF; DNA: TGTGCCAGCACCCTTTGGACAGGGTTGATGAACACTGAAGCTTTCTTT
V: TRBV5-4; D: TRBD1; size: NA; length: 15; J: TRBJ2-3; CDR3: CASSIRLQGADTQYF; DNA: TGTGCCAGCAGCATAAGGCTACAGGGGGCAGATACGCAGTATTTT
V: TRBV4-3; D: NA; size: NA; length: 14; J: TRBJ2-1; CDR3: CASSTRTRGNEQFF; DNA: TGCGCCAGCAGCACCCGGACACGCGGCAATGAGCAGTTCTTC
V: TRBV30; D: TRBD1; size: NA; length: 18; J: TRBJ1-2; CDR3: CAWSGRTGSAWTNYGYTF; DNA: TGTGCCTGGAGTGGTAGGACAGGGAGTGCTTGGACTAACTATGGCTACACCTTC
V: TRBV7-2; D: NA; size: NA; length: 14; J: TRBJ1-2; CDR3: CASSPPDRARGYTF; DNA: TGTGCCAGCAGCCCCCCAGATAGGGCGCGGGGCTACACCTTC
V: TRBV6-5; D: NA; size: few; length: 15; J: TRBJ2-1; CDR3: CASSYADSSYNEQFF; DNA: TGTGCCAGCAGTTACGCAGATAGCTCCTACAATGAGCAGTTCTTC
V: TRBV5-4; D: NA; size: few; length: 16; J: TRBJ2-2; CDR3: CASSSWGSLNTGELFF; DNA: TGTGCCAGCAGCTCCTGGGGTAGCCTGAACACCGGGGAGCTGTTTTTT
V: TRBV30; D: TRBD1; size: NA; length: 14; J: TRBJ2-7; CDR3: CAWRRDRGIGEQYF; DNA: TGTGCCTGGAGACGAGACAGGGGGATCGGCGAGCAGTACTTC
V: TRBV28; D: NA; size: few; length: 12; J: TRBJ1-6; CDR3: CASMGGNSPLHF; DNA: TGTGCCAGTATGGGAGGGAATTCACCCCTCCACTTT
V: TRBV11-2; D: NA; size: few; length: 12; J: TRBJ2-1; CDR3: CASSPSYNEQFF; DNA: TGTGCCAGCAGCCCTAGCTACAATGAGCAGTTCTTC
V: TRBV6-1; D: NA; size: NA; length: 15; J: TRBJ2-6; CDR3: CASSESPSGANVLTF; DNA: TGTGCCAGCAGTGAGAGTCCCTCTGGGGCCAACGTCCTGACTTTC
V: TRBV30; D: NA; size: NA; length: 12; J: TRBJ2-1; CDR3: CAWSAPGNEQFF; DNA: TGTGCCTGGAGTGCACCAGGAAATGAGCAGTTCTTC
V: TRBV30; D: NA; size: NA; length: 14; J: TRBJ2-7; CDR3: CAWSVAETRYEQYF; DNA: TGTGCCTGGAGTGTAGCGGAAACGAGGTACGAGCAGTACTTC
V: TRBV7-2; D: NA; size: NA; length: 14; J: TRBJ2-7; CDR3: CASSLVATAYEQYF; DNA: TGTGCCAGCAGCTTAGTGGCAACAGCCTACGAGCAGTACTTC
V: TRBV30; D: NA; size: few; length: 13; J: TRBJ2-3; CDR3: CAWRPDRTDTQYF; DNA: TGTGCCTGGAGACCAGACAGAACAGATACGCAGTATTTT
V: TRBV7-6; D: NA; size: NA; length: 14; J: TRBJ2-7; CDR3: CASSKTHNPYEQYF; DNA: TGTGCCAGCAGCAAGACCCATAACCCCTACGAGCAGTACTTC
V: TRBV4-1; D: NA; size: NA; length: 11; J: TRBJ2-5; CDR3: CASSTPGAQYF; DNA: TGCGCCAGCAGCACTCCGGGAGCCCAGTACTTC